These T cell receptor beta chains were read from a single sample in a study of molecular identifiers for immune sequencing clone quantification. Each CDR3 protein gets one entry after TCRdb re-called the PCR reads with MiXCR. This sample has about 640,000 distinct CDR3 sequences, with just under 20% found just once. The sequencing input was naive CD8+ T cells from blood, with Jurkat cell RNA spiked in. Source of these receptors: a human donor in good health. Some libraries in this study had Jurkat cell RNA spiked in. The CDR3 runs from the conserved cysteine through the conserved F or W. Fields, in order: CDR3 DNA, CDR3 protein, J gene, V gene, D gene, clone size. A D gene is named only where the DNA matches it firmly. Where a row states a size, it is once, few, many or the class of an expanded clone; other rows omit it.

cdr3_nt: TGCGCCAGCAGCTTGGAACCGGGGTACTATGGCTACACCTTC
cdr3_aa: CASSLEPGYYGYTF
j_call: TRBJ1-2
v_call: TRBV5-1
d_call: -
clone_size: -

cdr3_nt: TGTGCCTGGAGTGCGTACACCGGGGAGCTGTTTTTT
cdr3_aa: CAWSAYTGELFF
j_call: TRBJ2-2
v_call: TRBV30
d_call: -
clone_size: many

cdr3_nt: TGCGCCAGCAGCCAAGTAAGTTACAATGAGCAGTTCTTC
cdr3_aa: CASSQVSYNEQFF
j_call: TRBJ2-1
v_call: TRBV4-3
d_call: -
clone_size: -

cdr3_nt: TGTGCCAGCAGTGCCCTCGAGACAGGGAACACCGGGGAGCTGTTTTTT
cdr3_aa: CASSALETGNTGELFF
j_call: TRBJ2-2
v_call: TRBV27
d_call: -
clone_size: -

cdr3_nt: TGTGCCAGCTGGGACAGTTACTCTGGAAACACCGTATATTTT
cdr3_aa: CASWDSYSGNTVYF
j_call: TRBJ1-3
v_call: TRBV2
d_call: TRBD1
clone_size: -

cdr3_nt: TGTGCCAGCAGTGAGATCATCGGGACCGCCAGCTCCTACAATGAGCAGTTCTTC
cdr3_aa: CASSEIIGTASSYNEQFF
j_call: TRBJ2-1
v_call: TRBV2
d_call: -
clone_size: -

cdr3_nt: TGTGCCAGCAGTTATCATACATCCTACAGACAGGAGTTCTACGAGCAGTACTTC
cdr3_aa: CASSYHTSYRQEFYEQYF
j_call: TRBJ2-7
v_call: TRBV6-2/TRBV6-3
d_call: -
clone_size: few

cdr3_nt: TGTGCCAGCAGCTTAGAATTTTTTAAGGCGCTAGCGGAATTGAATGAGCAGTTCTTC
cdr3_aa: CASSLEFFKALAELNEQFF
j_call: TRBJ2-1
v_call: TRBV11-2
d_call: TRBD2
clone_size: -

cdr3_nt: TGCAGCGTTTGGGCGGAGAAAAACATTCAGTACTTC
cdr3_aa: CSVWAEKNIQYF
j_call: TRBJ2-4
v_call: TRBV29-1
d_call: -
clone_size: many

cdr3_nt: TGTGCCAGCAGCGTAGCCGGGACAGGGGTGAACGAGCAGTACTTC
cdr3_aa: CASSVAGTGVNEQYF
j_call: TRBJ2-7
v_call: TRBV9
d_call: TRBD1
clone_size: -

cdr3_nt: TGCGCCAGCAGCCCACAAAAGACAGGGGCGGGGTCCTATAATTCACCCCTCCACTTT
cdr3_aa: CASSPQKTGAGSYNSPLHF
j_call: TRBJ1-6
v_call: TRBV4-1
d_call: TRBD1
clone_size: -

cdr3_nt: TGTGCCAGCAGCCAAGACCCTAGATTGCAGGGTTGGGGCGAGCAGTACTTC
cdr3_aa: CASSQDPRLQGWGEQYF
j_call: TRBJ2-7
v_call: TRBV14
d_call: -
clone_size: -

cdr3_nt: TGTGCCAGCAGCCAAGAGCCCGGAGTGACAGGGGAAGCGGGCCCTACGCCCGGGGAGCTGTTTTTT
cdr3_aa: CASSQEPGVTGEAGPTPGELFF
j_call: TRBJ2-2
v_call: TRBV14
d_call: TRBD1
clone_size: many

cdr3_nt: TGCAGTGCTAGAGATGAGGCAGCTAATCAGCCCCAGCATTTT
cdr3_aa: CSARDEAANQPQHF
j_call: TRBJ1-5
v_call: TRBV20-1
d_call: -
clone_size: many

cdr3_nt: TGTGCCAGCAATGGACTAGCGGGAGGGCGCACAGATACGCAGTATTTT
cdr3_aa: CASNGLAGGRTDTQYF
j_call: TRBJ2-3
v_call: TRBV12-3/TRBV12-4
d_call: TRBD2
clone_size: few

cdr3_nt: TGTGCCAGTAGTATAGTGGGGGGGTTGGATGAGCAGTTCTTC
cdr3_aa: CASSIVGGLDEQFF
j_call: TRBJ2-1
v_call: TRBV19
d_call: TRBD2
clone_size: few

cdr3_nt: TGTGCCAGCAGTGGAACCGGCCGACCGATCTCTGGAAACACCATATATTTT
cdr3_aa: CASSGTGRPISGNTIYF
j_call: TRBJ1-3
v_call: TRBV12-3/TRBV12-4
d_call: -
clone_size: many

cdr3_nt: TGTGCCAGCAGCTCGACAGCGGGGGAGCAGTACTTC
cdr3_aa: CASSSTAGEQYF
j_call: TRBJ2-7
v_call: TRBV7-9
d_call: TRBD2
clone_size: many

cdr3_nt: TGTGGCAGCAGTTTAGGGATTTATGGGACTGAAGCTTTCTTT
cdr3_aa: CGSSLGIYGTEAFF
j_call: TRBJ1-1
v_call: TRBV12-3/TRBV12-4
d_call: -
clone_size: -

cdr3_nt: TGTGCCAGCAGCCCCGGTGGAGAAACCACTGAAGCTTTCTTT
cdr3_aa: CASSPGGETTEAFF
j_call: TRBJ1-1
v_call: TRBV5-6
d_call: -
clone_size: many

cdr3_nt: TGCGCCAGCAGCCCCTCGGTTGAGAGCTCCTATAATTCACCCCTCCACTTT
cdr3_aa: CASSPSVESSYNSPLHF
j_call: TRBJ1-6
v_call: TRBV4-3
d_call: -
clone_size: few

cdr3_nt: TGCGCCAGCAGCCCTGAACCGGGACAGGGGCCCACAGATACGCAGTATTTT
cdr3_aa: CASSPEPGQGPTDTQYF
j_call: TRBJ2-3
v_call: TRBV5-1
d_call: TRBD1
clone_size: many

cdr3_nt: TGTGCCAGCAGTTTTACCCTAGGGACAGGGGACAATCAGCCCCAGCATTTT
cdr3_aa: CASSFTLGTGDNQPQHF
j_call: TRBJ1-5
v_call: TRBV28
d_call: TRBD1
clone_size: many

cdr3_nt: TGTGCCAGCAGCTCGGAGCGGGAGTTTTTAAATGAGCAGTTCTTC
cdr3_aa: CASSSEREFLNEQFF
j_call: TRBJ2-1
v_call: TRBV7-6
d_call: TRBD2
clone_size: few

cdr3_nt: TGTGCCTGGAGTCAGATCCTAGGGGAAGATACGCAGTATTTT
cdr3_aa: CAWSQILGEDTQYF
j_call: TRBJ2-3
v_call: TRBV30
d_call: -
clone_size: many

cdr3_nt: TGCAGTGCTGACTTAGGACTAGCGGGATTAAATGAGCAGTTCTTC
cdr3_aa: CSADLGLAGLNEQFF
j_call: TRBJ2-1
v_call: TRBV20-1
d_call: TRBD2
clone_size: -

cdr3_nt: TGTGCCAGCAGCCAAGACGGACCGTCAGCCTACTCTGGAAACACCATATATTTT
cdr3_aa: CASSQDGPSAYSGNTIYF
j_call: TRBJ1-3
v_call: TRBV3-2
d_call: -
clone_size: -

cdr3_nt: TGTGCCAGTAGTATAGTGACAGGGGGCTCGAACACTGAAGCTTTCTTT
cdr3_aa: CASSIVTGGSNTEAFF
j_call: TRBJ1-1
v_call: TRBV19
d_call: TRBD1
clone_size: many

cdr3_nt: TGCAGCACGAGAAGACTAACCCAAGAGACCCAGTACTTC
cdr3_aa: CSTRRLTQETQYF
j_call: TRBJ2-5
v_call: TRBV29-1
d_call: -
clone_size: many

cdr3_nt: TGTGCCAGCAGCCACCTATGGGGGGCTAATGAAAAACTGTTTTTT
cdr3_aa: CASSHLWGANEKLFF
j_call: TRBJ1-4
v_call: TRBV2
d_call: -
clone_size: few

cdr3_nt: TGTGCCAGCAGCGTACTCCAGAGGGACACTGAAGCTTTCTTT
cdr3_aa: CASSVLQRDTEAFF
j_call: TRBJ1-1
v_call: TRBV9
d_call: -
clone_size: many

cdr3_nt: TGCGCCAGCCGTTCGGAGGGGCATAACTATGGCTACACCTTC
cdr3_aa: CASRSEGHNYGYTF
j_call: TRBJ1-2
v_call: TRBV5-1
d_call: -
clone_size: few

cdr3_nt: TGTGCCAGCACCCCGAGTGTGGGACAGTTAACCTACGAGCAGTACTTC
cdr3_aa: CASTPSVGQLTYEQYF
j_call: TRBJ2-7
v_call: TRBV4-2
d_call: TRBD1
clone_size: few

cdr3_nt: TGCGCCAGCAGCCCCAAGACAGGGGCTGATATTCCCCAGCATTTT
cdr3_aa: CASSPKTGADIPQHF
j_call: TRBJ1-5
v_call: TRBV4-1
d_call: TRBD1
clone_size: many

cdr3_nt: TGTGCCAGCGGGGTTCCGGGACTAGCGGGGCCACGTAACACCGGGGAGCTGTTTTTT
cdr3_aa: CASGVPGLAGPRNTGELFF
j_call: TRBJ2-2
v_call: TRBV3-1
d_call: TRBD2
clone_size: many